A single sample gave rise to the 8 T cell receptor beta chains below, sequenced in a study of blood T cell repertoires in COVID-19. Sequencing used immunoSEQ multiplex PCR; TCRdb keeps in-frame clones, though not all of them. This sample has about 130,000 clones; roughly 89% occur once, and the top ten carry around 2.9%. The source material was peripheral blood. The receptors originated from a man aged 55 to 70 with active or convalescent COVID-19.

The chain combines TRBV7-9 with TRBJ2-2; D not certain. With 2 bases removed from V and 6 bases from J, the gap between germline ends came to 7 bases. CDR3 size: 13 residues. Germline V gene sequence: CDR1 SEHNR, CDR2 FQNEAQ (reference sequence). CDR3: CASSLNSAGELFF. The CDR3 DNA is TGTGCCAGCAGCTTAAATTCGGCCGGGGAGCTGTTTTTT.

J is TRBJ2-5 and V is TRBV5-4; maybe TRBD2 (6 bases). V shed 4 bases and J shed 5 bases, with 12 bases lying between them. Germline loops: CDR1 SGHNT, CDR2 YYREEE (reference sequence). The CDR3 is 13 residues long. The CDR3 DNA reads TGTGCCAGCAGCGTTCCCGGAGGGGAGACCCAGTACTTC. As protein: CASSVPGGETQYF.

The genes are TRBV11-2 and TRBJ1-1, with D possibly matching TRBD1 (6 bases). This CDR3 has 17 amino acids. Germline V gene lookup returns CDR1 SGHAT and CDR2 FQNNGV. V dropped 5 bases and J dropped 5 bases, with 24 bases sitting between them. The CDR3 region has the DNA TGTGCCAGCAGCCGTATTAGGGGGGGATCAGTAGGGACTGAAGCTTTCTTT. It yields the protein CASSRIRGGSVGTEAFF.

DNA for the CDR3: TGCAGCGTTCACCCACACAACTACACCTTC. It codes for CSVHPHNYTF. This rearrangement joins TRBV29-1 to TRBJ1-2, with D unresolved. The V end lost 5 bases, the J end lost 10 bases, and 11 bases lay between the germline ends. Germline V gene sequence: CDR1 SQVTM, CDR2 ANQGSEA. The CDR3 runs 10 residues.

The chain couples TRBV7-2 to TRBJ2-1; 7 bases are a match to TRBD2. Germline assignment: CDR1 SGHTA and CDR2 FQGNSA. CDR3 size: 17 residues. The J segment lost 4 bases and the V segment lost 4 bases, leaving 13 bases of the junction unmatched. The CDR3 spells CASSSASLAGYYNEQFF. CDR3 nucleotide sequence: TGTGCCAGCAGCTCGGCTTCCTTAGCGGGCTATTACAATGAGCAGTTCTTC.

The rearrangement uses TRBV9 and TRBJ1-5; 7 bases fit TRBD1. Germline-derived CDR1 and CDR2 are SGDLS and YYNGEE. Unmatched junction bases numbered 5, after V lost 4 bases and J lost 1 base. This CDR3 comprises 15 residues. The CDR3 nucleotides are TGTGCCAGCAGCCCTAGGACAGGAAGCAATCAGCCCCAGCATTTT. Translated, it gives CASSPRTGSNQPQHF. Together with reference TRBV9 and TRBJ1-5, the CDR3 gives the full variable domain: DSGVTQTPKHLITATGQRVTLRCSPRSGDLSVYWYQQSLDQGLQFLIQYYNGEERAKGNILERFSAQQFPDLHSELNLSSLELGDSALYFCASSPRTGSNQPQHFGDGTRLSIL.

The chain links TRBV7-8 to TRBJ2-7; 9 positions agree with TRBD2. V shed 5 bases, J shed 10 bases, and the junction held 12 bases outside the gene matches. This CDR3 spans 14 amino acids. CDR1 and CDR2 from the germline V gene are SGHVS and FQNEAQ. In DNA form, the CDR3 reads TGTGCCAGCAGCCCTACTAGGAGCGGGGGGTTACAGTACTTC. Protein sequence: CASSPTRSGGLQYF.

J is TRBJ1-6 and V is TRBV6-2 or TRBV6-3; no firm D call. The CDR3 covers 15 residues. V lost 2 bases to trimming and J lost 10 bases, with 15 bases between them. Germline V gives CDR1 MNHEY, CDR2 SVGEGT. The CDR3 region has the DNA TGTGCCAGCAGTTACCCCGTCCGGGAGCAGTCACCCCTCCACTTT. It yields the protein CASSYPVREQSPLHF.